This T cell receptor beta chain came from a study of CD8+CD57+ T cells in acquired aplastic anemia. Study as a whole: The average for DNA from sorted CD4+ and CD8+ cells was 3.2 ug. Overall study results and limits: Levels of CD8+ Simpson's diversity were not significantly distinct in patients versus controls. Twenty-nine shared CD8+ CDR3s appeared highly expressed within patients' immunodominant clones.

Researchers used genomic DNA as the template to profile TCR beta VDJ and CDR3. TCRdb ran MiXCR on the reads and lists one entry per CDR3 protein. The sample includes around 33,000 distinct CDR3 sequences, more than 65% of them seen just once. V was clipped by 2 bases and J by 2 bases, with 13 bases between them. Germline V gene data show CDR1 as LNHNV and CDR2 as YYDKDF (reference sequence). The CDR3 is 17 amino acids. As concerns this clonotype: Its antigen is not identified.

The sample was sorted CD4+, CD8+, or CD8+CD57+ T cells (not recorded which) from PBMCs. The receptor's source is a human donor in good health, serving as a control. The chain combines TRBV15 with TRBJ2-6, with unresolved D. DNA of the CDR3: TGTGCCACCAGCAGATGGGGAACGGGTCCTGGGGCCAACGTCCTGACTTTC. This translates into CATSRWGTGPGANVLTF.